This T cell receptor (beta chain) appears in the sequencing data of a study of cytomegalovirus exposure and HLA in healthy donors. Study-wide results and limits: In a later analysis, TCR beta V- and J-gene trimming was associated with a missense DCLRE1C variant. Previously analyzed data showed that most TCR beta V segments were productive at a frequency of about 87% or about 30%. Later on, an analysis showed TCR association rates differing by HLA locus, with DRB1 the most and HLA-C the fewest. Researchers reportedly found TCR beta sequences accurately predicted most subjects' HLA-A and HLA-B alleles.

Points on this clone: What it binds is not known.

60 Vbeta and 13 Jbeta primers were used in PCR. Assay: immunoSEQ multiplex PCR; the TCRdb copy retains only in-frame clones and omits some. The sample holds 110,000 or so clones, roughly four fifths seen once. Germline CDR1 is PRHDT and CDR2 is FYEKMQ (reference sequence). The CDR3 consists of 14 residues. V was clipped by 11 bases and J by 4 bases; unmatched bases: 12. The chain combines TRBV13 with TRBJ1-2; 8 bases are shared with TRBD1. The source material was PBMCs. This TCR derives from a woman aged 18-29 years in good health and CMV-seronegative. The CDR3 loop reads CASTGGGAPYGYTF. The CDR3 DNA follows: TGTGCCTCTACAGGGGGAGGGGCGCCCTATGGCTACACCTTC.